The rows below give T cell receptor beta chains drawn from one sample of a study of blood T cell repertoires in COVID-19. The data were produced by immunoSEQ multiplex PCR, yet TCRdb's version contains in-frame clones alone and is incomplete. The table lists some 120,000 clones, approximately 80% of them singletons. The source material was peripheral blood. All receptors come from a human donor in a cohort sampled during active COVID-19. Both conserved end residues are part of each CDR3. The order of the fields is CDR3 length, J gene, clone size, D gene, V gene, CDR3 DNA, CDR3 protein. The D gene is left open where the match is weak. Where a row states a size, it is once, few, many or the class of an expanded clone; other rows omit it.

cdr3_length: 14
j_call: TRBJ2-3
clone_size: few
d_call: NA
v_call: TRBV28
cdr3_nt: TGTGCCAGCGGTGTGTTGCAGGGATTAGATACGCAGTATTTT
cdr3_aa: CASGVLQGLDTQYF

cdr3_length: 15
j_call: TRBJ1-1
clone_size: NA
d_call: TRBD1
v_call: TRBV6-5
cdr3_nt: TGTGCCAGCAGTCAGTCAACAGGGGGTAGGGCTGAAGCTTTCTTT
cdr3_aa: CASSQSTGGRAEAFF

cdr3_length: 17
j_call: TRBJ1-1
clone_size: NA
d_call: NA
v_call: TRBV10-3
cdr3_nt: TGTGCCATCAGTGAGTCGATCCCGCACAGGGAGTACACTGAAGCTTTCTTT
cdr3_aa: CAISESIPHREYTEAFF

cdr3_length: 14
j_call: TRBJ2-3
clone_size: NA
d_call: TRBD2
v_call: TRBV11-2
cdr3_nt: TGTGCCAGCAGCTCAGCGGGAGAGCCAGATACGCAGTATTTT
cdr3_aa: CASSSAGEPDTQYF

cdr3_length: 13
j_call: TRBJ2-7
clone_size: NA
d_call: NA
v_call: TRBV3-1/TRBV3-2
cdr3_nt: TGTGCCAGCAGCCAACTAAACAGATACGAGCAGTACTTC
cdr3_aa: CASSQLNRYEQYF

cdr3_length: 14
j_call: TRBJ1-2
clone_size: NA
d_call: NA
v_call: TRBV28
cdr3_nt: TGTGCCAGCTTTTTCACAGGACTAAACTATGGCTACACCTTC
cdr3_aa: CASFFTGLNYGYTF

cdr3_length: 13
j_call: TRBJ2-5
clone_size: NA
d_call: NA
v_call: TRBV3-1/TRBV3-2
cdr3_nt: TGTGCCAGCAGCCAGATCAGTCGGGGGACCCAGTACTTC
cdr3_aa: CASSQISRGTQYF

cdr3_length: 15
j_call: TRBJ1-5
clone_size: NA
d_call: TRBD1
v_call: TRBV19
cdr3_nt: TGTGCCAGTAGCAGAGGACAGGGCCCCAATCAGCCCCAGCATTTT
cdr3_aa: CASSRGQGPNQPQHF

cdr3_length: 13
j_call: TRBJ2-3
clone_size: NA
d_call: NA
v_call: TRBV3-1/TRBV3-2
cdr3_nt: TGTGCCAGCAGCCGTATACTAGCCAATACGCAGTATTTT
cdr3_aa: CASSRILANTQYF

cdr3_length: 11
j_call: TRBJ2-2
clone_size: few
d_call: NA
v_call: TRBV4-2
cdr3_nt: TGTGCCTCTAGAAACACCGGGGAGCTGTTTTTT
cdr3_aa: CASRNTGELFF

cdr3_length: 15
j_call: TRBJ2-3
clone_size: NA
d_call: TRBD2
v_call: TRBV5-1
cdr3_nt: TGCGCCAGCAGCCCGTTAGCGGGAGGGTCAGATACGCAGTATTTT
cdr3_aa: CASSPLAGGSDTQYF

cdr3_length: 15
j_call: TRBJ1-1
clone_size: NA
d_call: NA
v_call: TRBV5-4
cdr3_nt: TGTGCCAGCAGAGGGGGGGCCGATATGAACACTGAAGCTTTCTTT
cdr3_aa: CASRGGADMNTEAFF

cdr3_length: 15
j_call: TRBJ1-6
clone_size: few
d_call: TRBD1
v_call: TRBV28
cdr3_nt: TGTGCCAGCAGACAAGGACAGGTTCCTAATTCACCCCTCCACTTT
cdr3_aa: CASRQGQVPNSPLHF

cdr3_length: 13
j_call: TRBJ1-1
clone_size: NA
d_call: TRBD1
v_call: TRBV18
cdr3_nt: TGTGCCAGCTCACCCGGGACAGGGAACGAAGCTTTCTTT
cdr3_aa: CASSPGTGNEAFF

cdr3_length: 17
j_call: TRBJ2-4
clone_size: NA
d_call: TRBD2
v_call: TRBV6-2/TRBV6-3
cdr3_nt: TGTGCCAGCAGTGCATTTTTTGGGACTAGTTACAAAAACATTCAGTACTTC
cdr3_aa: CASSAFFGTSYKNIQYF

cdr3_length: 12
j_call: TRBJ1-2
clone_size: NA
d_call: TRBD1
v_call: TRBV6-5
cdr3_nt: TGTGCCAGCACACAGGGGAGTTTTGGCTACACCTTC
cdr3_aa: CASTQGSFGYTF

cdr3_length: 14
j_call: TRBJ1-6
clone_size: NA
d_call: TRBD1
v_call: TRBV18
cdr3_nt: TGTGCCAGCTCGAGGACAGGGGGCAATTCACCCCTCCACTTT
cdr3_aa: CASSRTGGNSPLHF

cdr3_length: 14
j_call: TRBJ1-5
clone_size: NA
d_call: NA
v_call: TRBV7-2
cdr3_nt: TGTGCCAGCAGCCACAAAGGACAAAATCAGCCCCAGCATTTT
cdr3_aa: CASSHKGQNQPQHF

cdr3_length: 12
j_call: TRBJ2-7
clone_size: NA
d_call: NA
v_call: TRBV7-9
cdr3_nt: TGTGCCAGCAGCCCGGACAGTGGGGAGCAGTACTTC
cdr3_aa: CASSPDSGEQYF

cdr3_length: 15
j_call: TRBJ1-2
clone_size: NA
d_call: NA
v_call: TRBV28
cdr3_nt: TGTGCCAGCAGTTTCACCGGGTCCGTCAACTATGGCTACACCTTC
cdr3_aa: CASSFTGSVNYGYTF

cdr3_length: 14
j_call: TRBJ1-4
clone_size: NA
d_call: NA
v_call: TRBV9
cdr3_nt: TGTGCCAGCAGCCCTACGGGGGGGGATGAAAAACTGTTTTTT
cdr3_aa: CASSPTGGDEKLFF

cdr3_length: 19
j_call: TRBJ2-1
clone_size: NA
d_call: TRBD1
v_call: TRBV4-1
cdr3_nt: TGCGCCAGCAGCCGCCGGGACAGTCTCACTTATAGAGCCTACAATGAGCAGTTCTTC
cdr3_aa: CASSRRDSLTYRAYNEQFF

cdr3_length: 12
j_call: TRBJ2-7
clone_size: NA
d_call: NA
v_call: TRBV14
cdr3_nt: TGTGCCAGCAGCCAAGCCCTAAACGAGCAGTACTTC
cdr3_aa: CASSQALNEQYF

cdr3_length: 14
j_call: TRBJ1-1
clone_size: few
d_call: NA
v_call: TRBV2
cdr3_nt: TGTGCCAGCAGTGAAGAACAGTTCAACACTGAAGCTTTCTTT
cdr3_aa: CASSEEQFNTEAFF

cdr3_length: 14
j_call: TRBJ2-2
clone_size: NA
d_call: TRBD1
v_call: TRBV9
cdr3_nt: TGTGCCAGCAGCAGCGACAGGGTTGCCGGGGAGCTGTTTTTT
cdr3_aa: CASSSDRVAGELFF

cdr3_length: 13
j_call: TRBJ2-5
clone_size: NA
d_call: NA
v_call: TRBV11-1
cdr3_nt: TGTGCCAGCAGCATATCTCGACAGGAGGCCCAGTACTTC
cdr3_aa: CASSISRQEAQYF

cdr3_length: 13
j_call: TRBJ1-1
clone_size: NA
d_call: NA
v_call: TRBV19
cdr3_nt: TGTGCCAGTAACCCAGGGGTGAACACTGAAGCTTTCTTT
cdr3_aa: CASNPGVNTEAFF

cdr3_length: 16
j_call: TRBJ2-1
clone_size: NA
d_call: TRBD2
v_call: TRBV10-3
cdr3_nt: TGTGCCATCAGTGAGATGGTAGGACTAGAAATCCATGAGCAGTTCTTC
cdr3_aa: CAISEMVGLEIHEQFF

cdr3_length: 14
j_call: TRBJ1-2
clone_size: NA
d_call: NA
v_call: TRBV6-1
cdr3_nt: TGTGCCAGCAGTGAAAGGCGACAGAGCTATGGCTACACCTTC
cdr3_aa: CASSERRQSYGYTF

cdr3_length: 14
j_call: TRBJ1-1
clone_size: NA
d_call: NA
v_call: TRBV9
cdr3_nt: TGTGCCAGCAGCGTAGAGGGCAGGGATACTGAAGCTTTCTTT
cdr3_aa: CASSVEGRDTEAFF

cdr3_length: 16
j_call: TRBJ1-1
clone_size: NA
d_call: TRBD1
v_call: TRBV4-2
cdr3_nt: TGTGCCAGCAGCCAAGATCTCGGACAGGGGCATTTAGAAGCTTTCTTT
cdr3_aa: CASSQDLGQGHLEAFF

cdr3_length: 15
j_call: TRBJ2-1
clone_size: NA
d_call: NA
v_call: TRBV7-8
cdr3_nt: TGTGCCAGCAGCTTAGCGAACGCGTTGTGGAATGAGCAGTTCTTC
cdr3_aa: CASSLANALWNEQFF